This TCR beta chain is from a study of TIL therapy for anti-PD-1-resistant metastatic lung cancer (dated by TCRdb to the early 2020s). Looking at the study overall: Tumors were harvested before any PD-1/PD-L1 blockade; patients then received nivolumab, and those progressing received lymphodepletion, expanded TIL infusion and IL-2. A median age of approximately 50 years (range roughly 35-75) and a median tumor PD-L1 proportion score of roughly 5.4% were recorded among enrolled patients. Most of the cohort had lung adenocarcinoma, including a few EGFR-mutant tumors and two ALK-rearranged tumors, and half of the patients were either current or former smokers. A median non-synonymous tumor mutation burden of approximately 1.4 mutations per megabase was determined across the cohort by whole-exome sequencing. Tumor and peripheral blood T cell receptor beta sequencing was used to track clonotypes across tumor, expanded TIL product and serial blood samples. Summary of the overall study and its limitations: Because the cohort was highly selected, with more treatment-naive, never-smoker and oncogene-addicted patients than is typical, generalizability is limited. The study protocol defined all tumor marker inferences as exploratory. Clonotypes from the infused TIL partially replaced the baseline peripheral repertoire and then declined over months, and persistence showed no apparent association with response.

Taken with the paper, the label for time point translates to: pre-treatment sample, taken before nivolumab and TIL therapy. A phase I trial run at two centers enrolled adults with stage 4 NSCLC between October 2017 and early 2020. The samples were obtained from a phase I trial that was single-arm and open-label and tested tumor-infiltrating lymphocyte therapy combined with nivolumab in advanced non-small cell lung cancer. Blood mononuclear cells were isolated from EDTA tubes by Ficoll gradient and were snap-frozen as pellets, and DNA was extracted with a Qiagen mini-prep kit. The immunoSEQ v3 hsTCRB kit was used to amplify TCR beta CDR3 regions from genomic DNA through bias-controlled multiplex PCR. The TCR libraries were sequenced on an Illumina NextSeq 500 to about 1.8 million read pairs for survey level or roughly 4.5-6.5 million read pairs for deep level. For the original study's pipeline: V, D and J genes were assigned, non-productive sequences were removed, and clonality was reported by immunoSEQ Analyzer software. Repertoires were compared using productive Simpson clonality and Morisita overlap index of productive TRB rearrangements between infused TIL and blood. The absolute count of a clonotype in blood was estimated by multiplying the lymphocyte count by the CD3+ fraction and by the productive frequency of the clone. Not all clones reach the TCRdb copy of this immuneACCESS table, which keeps in-frame sequences only. Checked studies attribute under half of the gap to unresolved V genes and leave the rest unexplained. The V and J calls and clone size come from that table; D and trimming were worked out from the DNA. This sample has roughly 46,000 clones in its table, and 86% of those were observed once. The ten biggest clones cover around 5% of the sample.

This clone appeared a single time. What antigen it recognizes has not been identified. Within one base of it there is no much larger clone, and no base qualities were kept. From the cysteine up to the phenylalanine, the CDR3 has a length of 15 residues. Here the CDR3 DNA is all that survives: 45 bases in frame from base 1. Ends trimmed: V by 6 bases, J by 7 bases; bases unmatched to a gene: 8. From the germline V gene, CDR1 is KGHSH and CDR2 is LQKENI. The receptor's source is a person between 30 and 79 years old with non-small cell lung cancer. Sequenced here: blood, sampled at baseline. The sequence links TRBV18 to TRBJ2-7; a stretch of 14 junction bases matches TRBD2. The DNA is as follows: TGTGCCAGCTCGCCAGGACTAGCGGGAGGAGGTGAGCAGTACTTC. Translated, it reads CASSPGLAGGGEQYF.